This TCR beta chain stems from a study of control samples from healthy donors and cancer patients (dated by TCRdb to about 2020). This clone was recorded a few times. Its specific antigen is unknown. The input lacks base qualities; no much larger clone sits a single base away. The junction carries 7 bases between V and J, which are trimmed by 1 base and 2 bases respectively. From the cysteine up to the phenylalanine, the CDR3 has a length of 13 residues. The read is trimmed to its CDR3 DNA, 39 bases read in frame from base 1. The germline V gene provides CDR1 SGHRS and CDR2 YFSETQ. The protocol used for the library was the immunoSEQ multiplex PCR assay. TCRdb's version of the immuneACCESS table is confined to in-frame rearrangements and falls short of the full clone set. An unresolved V gene accounts for under half of the shortfall where checked; the remainder is of unknown origin. The sample table lists hundreds of thousands of clones, about 93% of them with a count of one. More than 6% of the sample lies in the top ten.

The sample taken for sequencing was PBMCs. This clonotype originated in a man aged 35 to 55 with head and neck cancer. The chain uses TRBV5-1 and TRBJ2-7; TRBD1 might be the D gene, on 5 matching bases. CDR3 loop: CASSLSDTYEQYF. The DNA is as follows: TGCGCCAGCAGCTTGTCGGACACCTACGAGCAGTACTTC.